A selection of T cell receptor beta chains follows, all from one sample in a study of OX40 agonist ivuxolimab in advanced cancers. Some clones are missing from TCRdb's copy, which holds only in-frame ones; the method was immunoSEQ multiplex PCR. The sample carries 55,000 to 70,000 clones, around nine tenths recorded once. Sequenced material: CD4+ or CD8+ T cells sorted from blood, taken in a trial of the OX40 agonist ivuxolimab. The receptors here all came from an adult with an advanced solid tumor such as melanoma, head and neck, liver or kidney cancer. CDR3s include the opening cysteine and the closing phenylalanine or tryptophan. The order of the fields is J gene, clone size, D gene, V gene, CDR3 DNA, CDR3 protein. The D gene is left open where the match is weak. Clone size is shown for a subset of rows, as once, few, many or a class of expanded clone.

TRBJ2-5 | . | . | TRBV6-5 | TGTGCCAGCAGTTCGAATTACCTACCCACGGAGACCCAGTACTTC | CASSSNYLPTETQYF
TRBJ2-4 | . | . | TRBV4-1 | TGCGCCAGCAGCCAACCGGGACGCCTGCTAGCCAAAAACATTCAGTACTTC | CASSQPGRLLAKNIQYF
TRBJ2-7 | . | . | TRBV5-5 | TGTGCCAGCAGCATCCCCGAACAGCGCTGGGCCTACGAGCAGTACTTC | CASSIPEQRWAYEQYF
TRBJ2-3 | . | TRBD1 | TRBV5-8 | TGTGCCAGCAGTATGTTCGGGACAGGGATAGGTAGTACGCAGTATTTT | CASSMFGTGIGSTQYF
TRBJ2-5 | once | . | TRBV5-1 | TGCGCCAGCAGCCGGGTCGGAGCCAAGGGGGAGACCCAGTACTTC | CASSRVGAKGETQYF
TRBJ2-7 | . | . | TRBV28 | TGTGCCAGCAGTTTAGAGGGGAGCTCCTACGAGCAGTACTTC | CASSLEGSSYEQYF
TRBJ2-1 | . | . | TRBV9 | TGTGCCAGCAGCGTAGGGACAGAACTTGAGCAGTTCTTC | CASSVGTELEQFF
TRBJ2-5 | . | . | TRBV21-1 | TGTGCCAGCAGCAAAGGGAGTTCCGGCCCAGAGACCCAGTACTTC | CASSKGSSGPETQYF
TRBJ1-4 | . | . | TRBV7-6 | TGTGCCAGCAGCCCACAGGGCCGGCGCAATGAAAAACTGTTTTTT | CASSPQGRRNEKLFF
TRBJ1-6 | . | TRBD1 | TRBV27 | TGTGCCAGCAGTTGGCAGGGGGTCAATTCACCCCTCCACTTT | CASSWQGVNSPLHF
TRBJ2-1 | . | . | TRBV10-2 | TGCGCCAGCAGTGGGGGCTACCTTGGAGGTGAGCAGTTCTTC | CASSGGYLGGEQFF
TRBJ2-3 | . | TRBD2 | TRBV5-4 | TGTGCCAGCAGCCTTAGCGGGGGCCACACAGATACGCAGTATTTT | CASSLSGGHTDTQYF
TRBJ2-7 | once | . | TRBV6-5 | TGTGCCAGCAGTCGAGGGAATTACGAGCAGTACTTC | CASSRGNYEQYF
TRBJ2-1 | . | TRBD1 | TRBV19 | TGTGCCAGTAGGACAGGGGGGGATGAGCAGTTCTTC | CASRTGGDEQFF
TRBJ1-2 | . | . | TRBV19 | TGTGCCAGTAGTCCGTCCCTGGCAGGGTCAAACTATGGCTACACCTTC | CASSPSLAGSNYGYTF
TRBJ2-2 | . | . | TRBV7-2 | TGTGCCAGCAGCTCGGCTAGCAGGACCGGGGAGCTGTTTTTT | CASSSASRTGELFF
TRBJ1-2 | . | . | TRBV11-2 | TGTGCCAGCAGCCCTAGCTTTGGGCAGTATGGCTACACCTTC | CASSPSFGQYGYTF
TRBJ2-5 | . | . | TRBV10-3 | TGTGCCATCAGTCGCCAGGAGGAAGAGACCCAGTACTTC | CAISRQEEETQYF
TRBJ2-7 | . | . | TRBV30 | TGTGCCTGGAAATCTCGGGCACCTTCCTACGAGCAGTACTTC | CAWKSRAPSYEQYF
TRBJ2-5 | . | TRBD1 | TRBV15 | TGTGCCACCAGCCGCGGCAGGGACAGCCAAGAGACCCAGTACTTC | CATSRGRDSQETQYF
TRBJ2-7 | . | . | TRBV30 | TGTGCCTGGAGTCGAGGACAGACCTACGAGCAGTACTTC | CAWSRGQTYEQYF
TRBJ2-5 | . | . | TRBV11-2 | TGTGCCAGCAGCTTAGATCTGCCTTCTATCAAAACCCAGTACTTC | CASSLDLPSIKTQYF
TRBJ2-1 | . | . | TRBV19 | TGTGCCAGTAGTATGCGCCAGGGGACGCAGGGGCAGTTCTTC | CASSMRQGTQGQFF
TRBJ1-2 | . | TRBD1 | TRBV5-4 | TGTGCCAGCAGCCCAGGGGGGATGCACTATGGCTACACCTTC | CASSPGGMHYGYTF
TRBJ2-6 | . | . | TRBV29-1 | TGCAGCGTTGAAGAAGGGAGAAAGTCCTCCTCTGGGGCCAACGTCCTGACTTTC | CSVEEGRKSSSGANVLTF
TRBJ1-1 | . | . | TRBV28 | TGTGCCAGCAGTCCCACCACCACGAGGGCTTTCTTT | CASSPTTTRAFF
TRBJ2-7 | . | . | TRBV9 | TGTGCCAGCAGCGTAGGGGCCGAGCAGTACTTC | CASSVGAEQYF
TRBJ2-3 | . | . | TRBV14 | TGTGCCAGCAGCCGCGGACGTTCAGCCACAGATACGCAGTATTTT | CASSRGRSATDTQYF
TRBJ2-5 | . | TRBD2 | TRBV30 | TGTGCCTGGAGTAAGCGGGACGAAATCCAAGAGACCCAGTACTTC | CAWSKRDEIQETQYF
TRBJ1-1 | . | . | TRBV7-2 | TGTGCCAGCAGCTTAGGGCCAGGGAACACTGAAGCTTTCTTT | CASSLGPGNTEAFF
TRBJ2-1 | . | . | TRBV9 | TGTGCCAGCAGCGCCTCCAAAGCGGCAACTTCCTACAATGAGCAGTTCTTC | CASSASKAATSYNEQFF
TRBJ1-3 | . | . | TRBV4-3 | TGCGCCAGCAGCCAAGTGGGGGGGGGCCTTGGCACCATATATTTT | CASSQVGGGLGTIYF
TRBJ2-5 | . | . | TRBV30 | TGTGCCTGGGGACAATATGGAGAGACCCAGTACTTC | CAWGQYGETQYF
TRBJ1-4 | . | TRBD1 | TRBV28 | TGTGCCAGCAGTTTATCCGGGACAGCAACTAATGAAAAACTGTTTTTT | CASSLSGTATNEKLFF
TRBJ2-5 | . | TRBD1 | TRBV5-1 | TGCGCCAGCAGCACGGGACAGGCGGAAGAGACCCAGTACTTC | CASSTGQAEETQYF